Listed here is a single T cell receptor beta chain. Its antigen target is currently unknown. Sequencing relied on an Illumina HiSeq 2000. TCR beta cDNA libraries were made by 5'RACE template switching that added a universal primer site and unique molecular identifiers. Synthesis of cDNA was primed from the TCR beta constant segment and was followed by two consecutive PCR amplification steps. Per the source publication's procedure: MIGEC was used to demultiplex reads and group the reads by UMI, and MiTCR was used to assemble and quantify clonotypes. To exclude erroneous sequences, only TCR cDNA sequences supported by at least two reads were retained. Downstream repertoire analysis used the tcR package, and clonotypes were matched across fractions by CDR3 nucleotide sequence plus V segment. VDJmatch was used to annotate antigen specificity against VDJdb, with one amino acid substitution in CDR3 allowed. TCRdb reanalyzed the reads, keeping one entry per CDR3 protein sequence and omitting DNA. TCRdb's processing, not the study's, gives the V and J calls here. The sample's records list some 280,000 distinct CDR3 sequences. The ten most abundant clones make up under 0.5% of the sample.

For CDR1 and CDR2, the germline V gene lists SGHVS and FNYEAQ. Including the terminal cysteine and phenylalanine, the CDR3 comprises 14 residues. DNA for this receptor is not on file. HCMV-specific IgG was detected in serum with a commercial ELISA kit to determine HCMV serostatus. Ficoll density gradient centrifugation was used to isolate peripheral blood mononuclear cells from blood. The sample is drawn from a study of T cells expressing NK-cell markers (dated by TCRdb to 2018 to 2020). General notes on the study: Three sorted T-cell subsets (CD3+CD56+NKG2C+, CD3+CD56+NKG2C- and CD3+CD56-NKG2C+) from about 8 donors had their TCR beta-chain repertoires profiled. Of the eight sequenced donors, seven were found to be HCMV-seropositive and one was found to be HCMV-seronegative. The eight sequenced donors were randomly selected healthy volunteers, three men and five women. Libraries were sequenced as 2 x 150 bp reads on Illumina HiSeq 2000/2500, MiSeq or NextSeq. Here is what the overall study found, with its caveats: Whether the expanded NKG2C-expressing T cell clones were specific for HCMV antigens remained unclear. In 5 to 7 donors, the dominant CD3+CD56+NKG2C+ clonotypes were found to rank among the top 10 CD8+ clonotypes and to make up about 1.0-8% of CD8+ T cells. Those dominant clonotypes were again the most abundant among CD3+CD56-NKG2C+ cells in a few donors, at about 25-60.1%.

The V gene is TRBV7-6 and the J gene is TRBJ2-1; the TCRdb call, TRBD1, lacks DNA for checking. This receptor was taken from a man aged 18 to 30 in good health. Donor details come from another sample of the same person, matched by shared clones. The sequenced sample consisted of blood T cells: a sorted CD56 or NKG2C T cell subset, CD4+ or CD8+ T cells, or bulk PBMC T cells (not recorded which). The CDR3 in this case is CASSFPGRSAEQFF.